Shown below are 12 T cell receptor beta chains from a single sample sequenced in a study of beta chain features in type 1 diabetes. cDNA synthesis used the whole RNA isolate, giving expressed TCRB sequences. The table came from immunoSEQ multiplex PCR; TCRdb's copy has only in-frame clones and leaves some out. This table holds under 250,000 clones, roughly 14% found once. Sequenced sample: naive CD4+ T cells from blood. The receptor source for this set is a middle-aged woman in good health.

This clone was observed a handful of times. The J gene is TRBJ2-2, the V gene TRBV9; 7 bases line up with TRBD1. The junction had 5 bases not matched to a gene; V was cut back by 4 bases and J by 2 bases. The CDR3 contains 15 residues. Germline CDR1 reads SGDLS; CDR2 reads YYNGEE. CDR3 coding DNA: TGTGCCAGCAGCTTGACAGGGACAAACACCGGGGAGCTGTTTTTT. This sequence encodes CASSLTGTNTGELFF.

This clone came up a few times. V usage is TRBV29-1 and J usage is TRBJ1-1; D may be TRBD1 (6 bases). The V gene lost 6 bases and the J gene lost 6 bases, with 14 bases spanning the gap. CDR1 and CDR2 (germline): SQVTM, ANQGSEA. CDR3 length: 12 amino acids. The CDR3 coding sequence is TGCAGCGTGAGCAGGGGATTCGCTGAAGCTTTCTTT. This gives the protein CSVSRGFAEAFF.

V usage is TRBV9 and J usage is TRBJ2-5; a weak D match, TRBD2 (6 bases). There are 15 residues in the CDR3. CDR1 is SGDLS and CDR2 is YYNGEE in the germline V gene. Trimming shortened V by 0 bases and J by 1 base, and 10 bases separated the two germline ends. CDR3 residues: CASSVGGLIQETQYF. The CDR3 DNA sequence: TGTGCCAGCAGCGTAGGGGGACTGATCCAAGAGACCCAGTACTTC.

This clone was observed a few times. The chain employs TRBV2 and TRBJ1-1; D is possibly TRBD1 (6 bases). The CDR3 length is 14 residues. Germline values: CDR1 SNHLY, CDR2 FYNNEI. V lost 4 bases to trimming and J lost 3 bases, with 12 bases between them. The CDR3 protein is CASSVIQGDTEAFF. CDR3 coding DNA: TGTGCCAGCAGTGTTATACAGGGAGACACTGAAGCTTTCTTT.

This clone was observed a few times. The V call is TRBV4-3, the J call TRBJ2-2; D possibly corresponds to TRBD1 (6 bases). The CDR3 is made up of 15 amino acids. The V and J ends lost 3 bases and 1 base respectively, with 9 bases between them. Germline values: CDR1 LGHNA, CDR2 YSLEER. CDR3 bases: TGCGCCAGCAGCCACCAGGGGTGGAACACCGGGGAGCTGTTTTTT. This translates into CASSHQGWNTGELFF.

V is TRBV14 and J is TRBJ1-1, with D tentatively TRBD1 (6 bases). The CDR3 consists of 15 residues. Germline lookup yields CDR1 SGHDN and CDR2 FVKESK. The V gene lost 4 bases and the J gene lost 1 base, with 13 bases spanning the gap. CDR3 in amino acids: CASSPVGGQNTEAFF. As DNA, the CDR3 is TGTGCCAGCAGCCCCGTTGGGGGACAGAACACTGAAGCTTTCTTT.

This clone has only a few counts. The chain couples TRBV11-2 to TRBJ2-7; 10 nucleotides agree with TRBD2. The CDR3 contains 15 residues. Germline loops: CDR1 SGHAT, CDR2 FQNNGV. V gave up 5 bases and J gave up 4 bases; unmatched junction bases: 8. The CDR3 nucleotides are TGTGCCAGCAGCGGACGCATTAGCGGGGGGTACGAGCAGTACTTC. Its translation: CASSGRISGGYEQYF.

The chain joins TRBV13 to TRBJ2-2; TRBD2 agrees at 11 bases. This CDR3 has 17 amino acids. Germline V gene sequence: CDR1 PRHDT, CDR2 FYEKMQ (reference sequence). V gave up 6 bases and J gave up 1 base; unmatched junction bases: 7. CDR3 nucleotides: TGTGCCAGCAGTCCATCCCTAGCGGGGGGGAACACCGGGGAGCTGTTTTTT. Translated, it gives CASSPSLAGGNTGELFF.

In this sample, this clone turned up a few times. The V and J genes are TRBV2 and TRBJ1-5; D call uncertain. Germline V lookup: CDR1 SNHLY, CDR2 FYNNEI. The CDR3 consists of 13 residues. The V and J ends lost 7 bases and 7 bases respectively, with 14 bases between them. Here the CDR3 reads CASKLPGGQPQHF. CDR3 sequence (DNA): TGTGCCAGCAAACTGCCAGGAGGCCAGCCCCAGCATTTT.

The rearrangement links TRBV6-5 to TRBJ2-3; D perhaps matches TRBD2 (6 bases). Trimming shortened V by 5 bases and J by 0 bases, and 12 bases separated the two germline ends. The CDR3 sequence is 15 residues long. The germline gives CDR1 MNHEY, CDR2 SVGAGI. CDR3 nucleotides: TGTGCCAGCAGTCCACGGGGGACTAGCACAGATACGCAGTATTTT. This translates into CASSPRGTSTDTQYF.

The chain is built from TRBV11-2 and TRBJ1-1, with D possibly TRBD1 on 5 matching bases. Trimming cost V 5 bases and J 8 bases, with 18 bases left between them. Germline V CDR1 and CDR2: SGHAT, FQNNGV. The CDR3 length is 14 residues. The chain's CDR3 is CASSVGDPAGEAFF. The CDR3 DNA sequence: TGTGCCAGCAGCGTTGGGGACCCAGCGGGGGAAGCTTTCTTT.

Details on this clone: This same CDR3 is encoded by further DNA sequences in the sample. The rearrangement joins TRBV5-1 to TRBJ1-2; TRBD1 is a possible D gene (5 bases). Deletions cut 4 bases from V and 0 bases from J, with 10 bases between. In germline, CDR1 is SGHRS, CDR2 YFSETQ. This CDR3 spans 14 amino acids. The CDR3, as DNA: TGCGCCAGCAGCCTGCAGGGTTCTAACTATGGCTACACCTTC. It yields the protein CASSLQGSNYGYTF.